This T cell receptor (beta chain) was captured by sequencing in a study of blood T cell repertoires in COVID-19. Study overall: Specimens from acute and convalescent COVID-19 originated in the United States, Italy and Spain. In each case, the material was cDNA or gDNA derived from T cells, B-cell-depleted T cells, or PBMCs.

As processed by the authors: Quantification of nucleated cells was approximated via reference gene primer amplification. The repertoire was sequenced with immunoSEQ multiplex PCR; TCRdb's copy has only in-frame clones and lacks some. V, J and clone size derive from that table, while D and trimming were established from the DNA sequence. The data show about 200,000 clones, roughly 86% seen once. The CDR3 loop spans 16 amino acids. The chain couples TRBV12-2 to TRBJ2-7; the table's D call, TRBD1, has no DNA check behind it. TRBV12-2 is a pseudogene segment. The TCR comes from a man aged 55-75 years with acute or convalescent COVID-19. Sequenced input: peripheral blood. In DNA, the CDR3 is TGTGCAAGTCGCTTATTACCGGGACAGGGTGCCAACGAGCAGTACTTC. Its protein product is CASRLLPGQGANEQYF.